Here is one T cell receptor beta chain with its context. Antigen: not known. The data originate from a study of CD4 T cells in relation to SARS-CoV-2 and coronaviruses. Overall study context: TCR beta CDR3s were sequenced after approximately 9-day antigen culture of PBMCs.

Assay: immunoSEQ multiplex PCR; the TCRdb copy retains only in-frame clones and omits some. The sample carries 21,000 or so clones, less than 85% recorded once. Unexposed donor CD4+ T cells date from 2011-2018, before the COVID-19 pandemic. After ten to eleven days of culture, CD4+ T cells were isolated. CDR3 size: 17 residues. Per the germline V gene, CDR1 is SGHNT and CDR2 is YENEEA. Between the trimmed V and J ends, which lost 4 bases and 7 bases, there was a span of 22 bases. Material: CD4+ T cells from PBMCs, cultured in vitro. The clonotype originates from a human donor in good health. The rearrangement uses TRBV11-3 and TRBJ2-2; D call uncertain. CDR3 protein: CASSSIPYSPAGGELFF. DNA of the CDR3: TGTGCCAGCAGCTCGATCCCCTATAGCCCCGCTGGCGGGGAGCTGTTTTTT.